The T cell receptor (beta chain) described here comes from a study of patients and donors after allogeneic stem cell transplantation (dated by TCRdb to the early 2020s). The protocol used for the library was RT-PCR. The reads were generated on a NextSeq 550. TCRdb itself trimmed the public reads at Q25 with fastp, ran MiXCR and retained productive beta chains. Rows with one shared CDR3 protein collapse into an entry with the most common genes and DNA. The sample table holds 1,800 or so distinct CDR3 sequences, of which over 12% were seen once. The ten largest make up roughly 13% of the sample. A single count supports this clonotype. Its antigen remains undetermined. It has no much larger one-base neighbor in the sample; base qualities were not kept. One read alone lends weak support. The germline V end is reduced by 7 bases and the J end by 0 bases; junction bases left unmatched: 10. The CDR3 covers 16 residues, taking in both the cysteine and the phenylalanine. The DNA shown is the 48-base CDR3, in frame from base 1. The germline V gene (reference sequence) specifies DFQATT as CDR1 and SNEGSKA as CDR2.

The TCR comes from a human donor who was either an allogeneic HSCT recipient or a stem cell or donor lymphocyte infusion donor (not recorded which). It is not recorded whose cells these are; they may come from a transplant donor. The sequencing input was blood, either unsorted or a sorted T cell fraction (not recorded which). The chain uses TRBV20-1 and TRBJ2-4; TRBD2 agrees with 9 junctional bases. The DNA reads as follows: TGCAGTGTACTTAGCGGGGGAATCGGAGCCAAAAACATTCAGTACTTC. It translates as CSVLSGGIGAKNIQYF.